The entry below describes one T cell receptor beta chain. Which antigen it targets is not known. No base quality information exists; no much larger clone differs at one position. Library preparation used the immunoSEQ multiplex PCR assay. For the multiplex PCR, a mixture combining 60 forward primers for TCR Vbeta segments and 13 reverse primers for TCR Jbeta segments was used. The CDR3 region of rearranged TCR beta genes was amplified from genomic DNA by a multiplex PCR assay. The Illumina HiSeq System was used to sequence the amplified TCR beta libraries as 87-base-pair reads. In the authors' own workflow: Across the roughly 600 repertoires, a later analysis counted 75 million to 90 million unique TCR beta chains, roughly 11 million of which were shared by at least two donors. To remove PCR and sequencing errors, raw reads were error-corrected and collapsed into unique sequences using a nearest-neighbor algorithm that merged closely related sequences. Alignment of CDR3 sequences to IMGT reference sequences was used to assign V, D and J gene segments. Each retained sequence needed at least a six-nucleotide match to both a V gene segment and a J gene segment. A rearrangement counted as productive if the CDR3 had no stop codons and remained in frame with V and J, and every other rearrangement counted as non-productive. Following IMGT convention, CDR3 was defined as the stretch from the second conserved V-encoded cysteine up to the conserved J-encoded phenylalanine. In an earlier analysis of 500 to 650 of the donors, sequences lacking an unambiguous match to a single V gene segment were excluded. In an earlier analysis of several hundred of the donors, V segments were called functional above 56.7% productive rearrangements and were called segregating when the between-donor standard deviation exceeded 5%. A statistical classification framework was built for diagnosing cytomegalovirus status from the catalog of TCR beta chain sequences. In a later analysis, TCR nucleotide sequences were compared against IMGT/GENE-DB human TR gene sequences so that V and J genes could be assigned. In a later analysis, CDR3 sequences and most-parsimonious VDJ recombination scenarios were assigned using the TCRdist pipeline. In a later analysis, every TCR beta chain was defined by the combination of its CDR3 amino acid sequence and its V-gene family, and reads without a unique V-gene family were dropped. A later analysis removed 500 to 600 highly shared, low-generation-probability nucleotide sequences to deal with suspected cross-contamination and a sequencing artifact. In a later analysis, a clonal expansion index for each public chain was calculated from normalized within-repertoire ranks of inferred template counts. In a later analysis, generation probabilities were computed using a VDJ recombination model fitted to out-of-frame rearrangements, and the results were checked against IGoR. Hypergeometric tests were used in a later analysis to score TCR-TCR, TCR-HLA and TCR-CMV co-occurrence, with a repertoire-size bias correction applied to the TCR pairs. A later analysis estimated false discovery rates by permuting HLA or CMV assignments 20 times. In a later analysis, co-occurring TCRs were grouped with DBSCAN, and TCRdist sequence similarity was added when clustering was performed within HLA-allele-positive subsets. Repertoires with fewer than 30,000 or more than 120,000 public chains were left out of co-occurrence clustering, as were four to six repertoires with anomalous nucleotide sharing. This immuneACCESS table, as held by TCRdb, lists in-frame sequences with V and J called but not all clones. Of the missing ones, under half trace to an unresolved V gene in checked studies; the others have no known cause. V and J calls and clone size come straight from that table; D and trimming were deduced from the DNA. The sample contains roughly 100,000 clones, around four fifths of them found a single time. The top ten clonotypes cover about 6.6% of the sample.

This sample stems from a study of cytomegalovirus exposure and HLA in healthy donors (TCRdb year 2017). Notes on the research overall: In an earlier analysis of about 560 of the donors, 250 to 350 Gb of sequence data and about 110 million unique TCR beta sequences from about 180 million T cells were reported. Along with the approximately 700-subject first cohort, a separate validation cohort of about 110 different subjects was used. The T cell repertoires of about 700 subjects were profiled by immunosequencing and related to cytomegalovirus serostatus. In the later analysis, no new phenotypic data were used to find candidate immune exposures; instead, reliance was placed on TCR beta sequences and their occurrence across donors. The number of donors typed differed by locus, with about 629-640 for A, B, C, DRB1 and DQB1, 522 for DQA1, over 600 for DPA1, and about 450 for DPB1. Among 300 to 450 genotyped donors of the cohort, an average of 235,054 unique TCR beta nucleotide sequences were sequenced per donor, roughly 18% of them non-productive. Roughly 310 gigabases of sequencing data and tens of millions of unique TCR sequences were included in an early release covering around 650 HLA-typed donors. An earlier analysis of several hundred of the donors applied high-throughput TCR beta sequencing to assess whether each TCR beta V gene segment acted as functional or pseudogenic. Of the 350 to 400 genotyped donors, over 65% fell in the genetic ancestry cluster associated with self-reported Caucasian donors. High-throughput TCR immunosequencing, statistical association of individual TCRs with disease status, and machine learning were combined to predict cytomegalovirus infection status. Every discovery cohort repertoire had been produced on one sequencing platform. Class I and class II HLA loci were covered by the typing at four-digit resolution. A few DR-DQ haplotypes were treated as single units for association and clustering because of strong linkage in the cohort. A later analysis re-analyzed previously published TCR beta repertoires from approximately 670 donors and added high-resolution HLA genotyping to study TCR occurrence patterns. Donor age, sex, ethnicity and CMV serostatus were collected together with the repertoire data. In a later genetic analysis, genome-wide SNP genotypes for about three fifths of the roughly 670 donors were used, and that subset was treated as a discovery cohort. The study aimed to test whether cataloging public T cell receptors could reveal signatures of past pathogen exposure. The full study reports these points: According to a later analysis, TCR association rates differed among HLA loci, with DRB1 alleles showing the most associated TCRs and HLA-C alleles showing the fewest. In a later analysis, 16,951 TCR beta sequences were associated with specific HLA alleles at a false discovery rate of 0.05. An earlier analysis of roughly 570 of the donors showed that most TCR beta V segments appeared in productive rearrangements either about 87% or about 30% of the time, which broadly matched IMGT annotations. Correlated functional status among segregating V segments might reflect linkage disequilibrium, but an unknown experimental factor could not be ruled out. While some public TCRs were present in many individuals, most TCR sequences turned up only very rarely across donors. The classifier was reported to diagnose cytomegalovirus status with high specificity and sensitivity in both the original cohort and the validation cohort. According to a later analysis, parvovirus B19, influenza, CMV and Epstein-Barr virus appeared linked to several top co-occurrence clusters. Some IMGT-functional V segments, including TRBV6-2 and TRBV6-3, could not be distinguished by the 87-base-pair reads and were therefore excluded. A further reported finding was that TCR beta sequences accurately predicted the HLA-A and HLA-B alleles for most subjects in the first cohort. Because HLA typing was unavailable for some donors at each locus, only the typed subset was used in association tests. Compared with the 666-donor mean, donors in an Asian-associated ancestry cluster had fewer N-insertions in productive TCRs, according to a later genetic analysis. According to the authors, the approach could potentially be generalized to other disease states and immunological phenotypes. When HLA alleles, especially DR and DQ, strongly co-occurred, attributing TCR associations to individual alleles was difficult. About 15 rarely observed V segments, including chromosome 9 orphons, were excluded from the earlier analysis of a few hundred of the donors because counts were too low. In the study, around 160 TCR beta chains were listed as associated with cytomegalovirus. In this cohort, only TCR beta chains were sequenced, and detectable features were limited by the absence of alpha or paired-chain data. For the cohort, immune exposure information was limited to CMV serostatus. According to a later analysis, most CMV-associated TCR beta chains appeared to be HLA-restricted, and the HLA associations seemed to be driven largely by CMV exposure. Roughly uniform sequencing depth across donors was assumed in presence/absence analyses, although this assumption may not hold. In a later analysis, HLA-associated TCR beta chains showed more clonal expansion and lower generation probabilities than non-associated chains that were equally common. A few of the identified cytomegalovirus-associated TCR beta chains were confirmed in vitro to be specific for cytomegalovirus antigens. An association between a missense DCLRE1C variant and V-gene and J-gene trimming of TCR beta chains was found in a later genetic analysis and replicated in an independent cohort. The sequencing pipeline was judged likely to have produced a cluster of highly shared sequence variants as a technical artifact.

The cohort consisted of 600 or so healthy bone marrow donors. At the time of sampling, every cohort member was nominally healthy, though immune exposures that went unrecorded were likely present. The donor was CMV seropositive and was included in the group of 250 to 350 seropositive cohort members. Each donor provided a peripheral blood sample, and peripheral blood mononuclear cells were used for TCR beta sequencing. Genomic DNA was extracted from the blood cell samples with the Qiagen DNeasy Blood Extraction Kit. V lost 6 bases and J lost 5 bases; the stretch between them is 14 bases long. Via the germline V gene, CDR1 is SNHLY and CDR2 FYNNEI. The CDR3 has 14 amino acids, counting the end cysteine and phenylalanine. CDR3 DNA only is kept here, 42 bases in frame from base 1.

The sequencing sample was made of PBMCs. This TCR was sampled from a man aged 35 to 55 in good health and CMV-seropositive. The rearrangement combines TRBV2 with TRBJ2-4; TRBD2 is a possible D gene, resting on 5 matching bases. The DNA reads TGTGCCAGCAGGATAGGGAGTAGCCAAAACATTCAGTACTTC. Protein translation: CASRIGSSQNIQYF.